This T cell receptor (beta chain) was recovered during a study of CXCR3-negative and CXCR3-positive naive CD8 T cells. Study context: TRB reads totalled about 150 million, about 1.5 +/- 0.3 million per library. Study outcomes and limitations: CD5 surface expression was similar among naive subsets, and TCR strength was estimated by inference from TRB CDR3 properties. CXCR3-positive naive cells carried more hydrophobic TRB CDR3s than CXCR3-negative naive cells did.

Germline values: CDR1 SGDLS, CDR2 YYNGEE. The CDR3 length is 17 residues. Sorts that each held 250,000 to 300,000 cells were run in triplicate for every CD8+ T cell subset. In preparing the TRB cDNA libraries, 5' RACE with UMI labels was used. TCRdb reanalyzed the 5' RACE reads and collapses them to one entry per CDR3 protein, without DNA. The sample has some 100,000 distinct CDR3 sequences. Concerning this clonotype: The antigen is undetermined.

This sequence originates from a human donor in good health. Some clones in this sample may be carry-over from other donors' samples. Sequencing input: naive CXCR3+ CD8+ T cells from blood. Subset meaning: CD45RO-CCR7+CD27+CD95- naive CD8+ T cells expressing CXCR3 (TNR3+). V and J are TRBV9 and TRBJ2-5; no DNA is available, so the TRBD1 call from TCRdb remains unchecked. CDR3 sequence reads: CASSVELGRDREETQYF. Filled out from reference TRBV9 and TRBJ2-5, the complete variable domain reads DSGVTQTPKHLITATGQRVTLRCSPRSGDLSVYWYQQSLDQGLQFLIQYYNGEERAKGNILERFSAQQFPDLHSELNLSSLELGDSALYFCASSVELGRDREETQYFGPGTRLLVL.